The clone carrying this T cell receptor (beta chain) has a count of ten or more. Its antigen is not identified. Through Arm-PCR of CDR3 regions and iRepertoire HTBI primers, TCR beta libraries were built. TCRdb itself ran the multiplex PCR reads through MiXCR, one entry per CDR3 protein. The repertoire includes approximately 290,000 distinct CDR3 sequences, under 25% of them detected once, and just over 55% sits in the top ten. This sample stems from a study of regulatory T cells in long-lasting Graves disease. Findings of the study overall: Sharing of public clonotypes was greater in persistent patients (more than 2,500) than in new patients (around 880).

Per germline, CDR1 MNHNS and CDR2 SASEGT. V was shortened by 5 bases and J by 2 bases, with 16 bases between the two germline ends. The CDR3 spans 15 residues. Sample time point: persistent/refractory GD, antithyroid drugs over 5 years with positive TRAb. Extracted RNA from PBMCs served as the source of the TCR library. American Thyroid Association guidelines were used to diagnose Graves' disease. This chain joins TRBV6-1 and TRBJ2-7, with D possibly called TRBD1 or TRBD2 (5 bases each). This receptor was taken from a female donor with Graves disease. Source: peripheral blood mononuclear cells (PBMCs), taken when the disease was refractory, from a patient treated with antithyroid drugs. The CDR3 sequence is CASSPPGTTAYEQYF. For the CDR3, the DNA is TGTGCCAGCAGTCCTCCCGGGACGACCGCCTACGAGCAGTACTTC.